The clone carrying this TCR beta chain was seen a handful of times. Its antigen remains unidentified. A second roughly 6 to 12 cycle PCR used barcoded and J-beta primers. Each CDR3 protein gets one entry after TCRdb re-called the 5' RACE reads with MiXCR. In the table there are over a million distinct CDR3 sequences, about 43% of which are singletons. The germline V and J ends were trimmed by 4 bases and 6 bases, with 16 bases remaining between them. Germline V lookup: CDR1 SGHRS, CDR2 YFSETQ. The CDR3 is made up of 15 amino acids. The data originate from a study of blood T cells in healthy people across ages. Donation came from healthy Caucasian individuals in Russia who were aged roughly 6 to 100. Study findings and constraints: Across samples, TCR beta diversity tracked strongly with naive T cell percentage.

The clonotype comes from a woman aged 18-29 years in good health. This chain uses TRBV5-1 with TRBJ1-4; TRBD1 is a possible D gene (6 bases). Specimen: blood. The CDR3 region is CASSPQGHGDEKLFF. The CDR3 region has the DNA TGCGCCAGCAGCCCTCAGGGGCACGGGGATGAAAAACTGTTTTTT.